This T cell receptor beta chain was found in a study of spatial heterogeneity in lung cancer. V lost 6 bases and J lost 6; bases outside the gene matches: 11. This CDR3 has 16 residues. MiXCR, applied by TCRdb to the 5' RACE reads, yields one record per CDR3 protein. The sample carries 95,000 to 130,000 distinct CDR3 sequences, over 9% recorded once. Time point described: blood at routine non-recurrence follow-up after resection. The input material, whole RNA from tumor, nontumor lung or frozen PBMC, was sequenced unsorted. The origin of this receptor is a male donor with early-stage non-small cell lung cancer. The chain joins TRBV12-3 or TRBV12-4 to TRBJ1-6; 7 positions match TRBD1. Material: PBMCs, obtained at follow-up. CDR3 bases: TGTGCCAGCAGCCTACAGGGGAGGCTGCCTAATTCACCCCTCCACTTT. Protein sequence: CASSLQGRLPNSPLHF.